This TCR beta chain emerged from a study of T cells after yellow fever vaccination. Broader study findings: Researchers report a weaker secondary response that nonetheless peaked faster, day 5 versus 15.

Template-switching 5'RACE yielded the TCR cDNA; a universal primer site and UMIs were added in the process. Via MiXCR, TCRdb re-called the 5' RACE reads, giving one row per CDR3 protein. The profile shows 500,000 to 650,000 distinct CDR3 sequences, roughly an eighth of them singletons. On this clonotype: The antigen remains unidentified.

V shed 7 bases and J shed 1 base, with 9 bases lying between them. Germline CDR1 is SQVTM and CDR2 is ANQGSEA. This CDR3 region has 12 residues. The sequence came from a young man who received the YFV17D yellow fever vaccine. The input for sequencing was PBMCs, taken on the day of the yellow fever booster vaccination. This chain links TRBV29-1 with TRBJ2-3; no clear D. The CDR3 nucleotides are TGCAGCGCCCTAAGCGGCACAGATACGCAGTATTTT. This encodes CSALSGTDTQYF.